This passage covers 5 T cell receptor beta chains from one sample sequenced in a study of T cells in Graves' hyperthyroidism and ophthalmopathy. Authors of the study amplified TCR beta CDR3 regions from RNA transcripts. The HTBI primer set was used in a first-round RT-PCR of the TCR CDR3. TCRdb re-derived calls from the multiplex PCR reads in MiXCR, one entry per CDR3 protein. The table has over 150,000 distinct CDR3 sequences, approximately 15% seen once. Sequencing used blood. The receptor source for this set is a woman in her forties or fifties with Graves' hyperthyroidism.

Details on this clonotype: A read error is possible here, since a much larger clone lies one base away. The CDR3 loop is CASSDPNRNYGYTF. DNA for the CDR3: TGTGCCAGCAGTGATCCAAACCGGAACTATGGCTACACCTTC. The rearrangement uses TRBV24-1 and TRBJ1-2, with D hard to call. This CDR3 is 14 amino acids long. Germline V CDR1 and CDR2: KGHDR, SFDVKD.

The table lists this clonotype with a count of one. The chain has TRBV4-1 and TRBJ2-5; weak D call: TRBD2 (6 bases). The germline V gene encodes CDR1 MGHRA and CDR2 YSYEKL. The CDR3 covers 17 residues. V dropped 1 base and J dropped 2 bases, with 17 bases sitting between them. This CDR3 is CASSQVSRREAQETQYF. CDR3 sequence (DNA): TGCGCCAGCAGCCAAGTCTCGCGGCGGGAAGCGCAAGAGACCCAGTACTTC.

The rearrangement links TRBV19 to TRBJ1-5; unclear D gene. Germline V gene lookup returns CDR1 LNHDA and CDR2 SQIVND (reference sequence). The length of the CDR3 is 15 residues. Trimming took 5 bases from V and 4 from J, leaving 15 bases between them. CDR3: CASSLLLSENQPQHF. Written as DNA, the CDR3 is TGTGCCAGTAGTCTACTGTTGTCGGAGAATCAGCCCCAGCATTTT.

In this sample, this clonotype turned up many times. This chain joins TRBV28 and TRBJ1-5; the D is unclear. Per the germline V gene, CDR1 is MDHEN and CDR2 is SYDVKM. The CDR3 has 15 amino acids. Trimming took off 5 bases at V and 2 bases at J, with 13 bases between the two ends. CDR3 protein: CASSPSGWGNQPQHF. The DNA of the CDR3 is TGTGCCAGCAGTCCCTCGGGGTGGGGCAATCAGCCCCAGCATTTT.

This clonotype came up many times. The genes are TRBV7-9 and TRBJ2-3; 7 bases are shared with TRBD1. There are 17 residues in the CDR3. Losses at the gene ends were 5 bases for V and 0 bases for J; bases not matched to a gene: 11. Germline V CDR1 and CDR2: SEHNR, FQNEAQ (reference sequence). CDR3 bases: TGTGCCAGCAGCCCGTCTAGGGGGCTTACTAGCACAGATACGCAGTATTTT. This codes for CASSPSRGLTSTDTQYF.